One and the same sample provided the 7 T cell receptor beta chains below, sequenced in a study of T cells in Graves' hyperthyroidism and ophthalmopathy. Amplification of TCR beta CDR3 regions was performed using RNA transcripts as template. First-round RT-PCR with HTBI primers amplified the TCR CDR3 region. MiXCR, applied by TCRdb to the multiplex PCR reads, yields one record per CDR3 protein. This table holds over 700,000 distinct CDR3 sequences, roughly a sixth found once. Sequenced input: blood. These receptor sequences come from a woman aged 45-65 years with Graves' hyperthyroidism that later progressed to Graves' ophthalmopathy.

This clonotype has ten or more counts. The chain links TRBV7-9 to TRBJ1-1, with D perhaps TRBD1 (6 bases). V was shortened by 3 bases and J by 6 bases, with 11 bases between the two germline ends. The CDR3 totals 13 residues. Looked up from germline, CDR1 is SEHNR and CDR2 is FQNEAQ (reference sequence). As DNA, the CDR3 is TGTGCCAGCAGCTTCGAAGACAGGCCTGAAGCTTTCTTT. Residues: CASSFEDRPEAFF.

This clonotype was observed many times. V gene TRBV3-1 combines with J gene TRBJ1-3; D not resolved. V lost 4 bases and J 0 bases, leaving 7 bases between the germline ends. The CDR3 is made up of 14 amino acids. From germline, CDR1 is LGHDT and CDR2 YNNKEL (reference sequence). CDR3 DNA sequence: TGTGCCAGCAGCCGACGAGTCTCTGGAAACACCATATATTTT. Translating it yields CASSRRVSGNTIYF.

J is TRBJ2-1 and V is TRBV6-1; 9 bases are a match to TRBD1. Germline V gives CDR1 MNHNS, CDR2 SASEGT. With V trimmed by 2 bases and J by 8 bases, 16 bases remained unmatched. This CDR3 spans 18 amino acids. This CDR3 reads CASSEFLTAGQGWDEQFF. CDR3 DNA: TGTGCCAGCAGTGAATTCCTTACCGCGGGACAGGGTTGGGATGAGCAGTTCTTC.

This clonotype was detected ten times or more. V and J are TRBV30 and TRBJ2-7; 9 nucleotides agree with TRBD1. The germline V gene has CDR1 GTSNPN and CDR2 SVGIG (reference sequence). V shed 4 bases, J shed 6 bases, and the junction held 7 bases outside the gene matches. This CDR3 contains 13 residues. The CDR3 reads CAWNDRGALEQYF. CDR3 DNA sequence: TGTGCCTGGAACGACAGGGGGGCCCTCGAGCAGTACTTC. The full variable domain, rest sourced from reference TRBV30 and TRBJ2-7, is SQTIHQWPATLVQPVGSPLSLECTVEGTSNPNLYWYRQAAGRGLQLLFYSVGIGQISSEVPQNLSASRPQDRQFILSSKKLLLSDSGFYLCAWNDRGALEQYFGPGTRLTVT.

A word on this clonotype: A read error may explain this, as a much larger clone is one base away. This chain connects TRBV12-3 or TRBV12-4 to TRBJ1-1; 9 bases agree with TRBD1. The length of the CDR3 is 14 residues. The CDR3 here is CACSPGQGITEAFF. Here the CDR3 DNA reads TGTGCCTGCAGCCCGGGACAGGGTATCACTGAAGCTTTCTTT.

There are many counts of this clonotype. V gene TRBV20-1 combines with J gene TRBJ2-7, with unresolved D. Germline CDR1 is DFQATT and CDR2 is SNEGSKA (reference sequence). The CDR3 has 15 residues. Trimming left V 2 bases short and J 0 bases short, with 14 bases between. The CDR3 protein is CSARLPLLSSYEQYF. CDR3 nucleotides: TGCAGTGCTAGACTCCCACTGCTTAGCTCCTACGAGCAGTACTTC.

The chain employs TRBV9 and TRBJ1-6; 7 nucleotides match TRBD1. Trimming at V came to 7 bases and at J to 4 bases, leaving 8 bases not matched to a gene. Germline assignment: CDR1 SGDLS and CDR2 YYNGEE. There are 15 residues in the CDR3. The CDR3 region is CASSTTGFYNSPLHF. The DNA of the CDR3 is TGTGCCAGCTCCACGACAGGGTTTTATAATTCACCCCTCCACTTT.